A selection of T cell receptor beta chains follows, all from one sample in a study of cytomegalovirus exposure and HLA in healthy donors. Clones were sequenced by immunoSEQ multiplex PCR, and TCRdb holds only the in-frame ones, with some missing. The data hold about 140,000 clones, with 75% to 85% observed a single time. The sample was PBMCs. These receptors all stem from a female donor in good health and CMV-seronegative. Both conserved end residues are part of each CDR3. The D gene is left open where the match is weak. The size field is filled for only some rows; it gives once, few, many or a size class.

>.|.|TRBJ2-5|TRBV29-1
CSVEEWVDRETQYF
TGCAGCGTTGAAGAGTGGGTCGACAGGGAGACCCAGTACTTC
>TRBD2|.|TRBJ2-3|TRBV11-2
CASSLVGPGGGYTDTQYF
TGTGCCAGCAGCTTAGTTGGCCCGGGAGGGGGTTACACAGATACGCAGTATTTT
>.|.|TRBJ2-5|TRBV7-9
CASSFAAGSQETQYF
TGTGCCAGCAGCTTTGCGGCCGGATCACAAGAGACCCAGTACTTC
>.|.|TRBJ1-2|TRBV4-3
CASSQGGGTPGRGYTF
TGCGCCAGCAGCCAAGGGGGAGGGACCCCCGGGAGGGGCTACACCTTC
>TRBD2|.|TRBJ2-3|TRBV7-2
CASSLPTSGTDTQYF
TGTGCCAGCAGCTTACCGACTAGCGGCACAGATACGCAGTATTTT
>.|few|TRBJ2-2|TRBV2
CASRQGEFSGELFF
TGTGCCAGCAGACAGGGAGAATTTAGCGGGGAGCTGTTTTTT
>.|.|TRBJ2-7|TRBV6-1
CASRPGTYEQYF
TGTGCCAGCAGGCCAGGTACCTACGAGCAGTACTTC
>.|.|TRBJ1-5|TRBV5-5
CASSSSRYSNQPQHF
TGTGCCAGCAGCTCGAGCAGGTATAGCAATCAGCCCCAGCATTTT
>.|.|TRBJ1-5|TRBV30
CAWSAQGDQPQHF
TGTGCCTGGAGTGCCCAGGGTGATCAGCCCCAGCATTTT
>.|.|TRBJ2-7|TRBV20-1
CSARGHYEQYF
TGCAGTGCTAGGGGACACTACGAGCAGTACTTC
>TRBD1|.|TRBJ2-3|TRBV5-6
CASSLARDRSTDTQYF
TGTGCCAGCAGCTTGGCCCGGGACAGAAGCACAGATACGCAGTATTTT
>.|.|TRBJ2-3|TRBV2
CASTDPRISTDTQYF
TGTGCCAGCACCGACCCCAGGATTAGCACAGATACGCAGTATTTT
>.|few|TRBJ2-7|TRBV2
CASKTVTYEQYF
TGTGCCTCAAAGACTGTCACCTACGAGCAGTACTTC
>.|.|TRBJ2-5|TRBV15
CATRTGLQGTQYF
TGTGCCACCAGAACCGGATTACAGGGGACCCAGTACTTC
>.|few|TRBJ1-1|TRBV2
CASSLEEAFF
TGTGCCAGCAGTCTGGAGGAAGCTTTCTTT
>.|.|TRBJ1-2|TRBV30
CAWSKARLIRGYTF
TGTGCCTGGAGTAAGGCCAGGCTCATCCGTGGCTACACCTTC
>TRBD1|.|TRBJ1-1|TRBV28
CASRRTGDMNTEAFF
TGTGCCAGCAGACGGACAGGGGACATGAACACTGAAGCTTTCTTT
>TRBD1|.|TRBJ1-2|TRBV10-3
CAISDPGQGYTF
TGTGCCATCAGTGATCCCGGACAGGGTTACACCTTC
>.|.|TRBJ2-1|TRBV5-6
CASSPFSWHNEQFF
TGTGCCAGCAGCCCATTTTCTTGGCACAATGAGCAGTTCTTC
>TRBD1|.|TRBJ1-6|TRBV27
CASSPGQGGSPLHF
TGTGCCAGCAGTCCCGGACAGGGGGGCTCACCCCTCCACTTT
>TRBD1|.|TRBJ2-3|TRBV7-8
CASSPRTGGTDTQYF
TGTGCCAGCAGCCCACGGACAGGGGGCACAGATACGCAGTATTTT
>TRBD2|.|TRBJ2-1|TRBV12-5
CASGFGGSVNEQFF
TGTGCTAGTGGTTTTGGCGGGAGTGTGAATGAGCAGTTCTTC
>TRBD1|.|TRBJ1-1|TRBV5-6
CASSLDRVTEAFF
TGTGCCAGCAGCTTAGACAGGGTCACTGAAGCTTTCTTT
>TRBD2|.|TRBJ2-1|TRBV9
CASSVGGRVAYNEQFF
TGTGCCAGCAGCGTAGGCGGGAGGGTTGCCTACAATGAGCAGTTCTTC
>TRBD1|few|TRBJ1-1|TRBV4-3
CASSQDRRDRASPAFF
TGCGCCAGCAGCCAAGACCGCAGGGACAGGGCATCGCCGGCTTTCTTT
>.|once|TRBJ2-7|TRBV4-1
CASSQTPGSPYEQYF
TGCGCCAGCAGCCAAACCCCCGGGTCTCCCTACGAGCAGTACTTC
>.|.|TRBJ1-2|TRBV7-9
CASSLPYVVAGSGYTF
TGTGCCAGCAGTTTACCATACGTCGTAGCAGGGTCGGGCTACACCTTC
>.|.|TRBJ1-2|TRBV5-1
CASSLGTHGYTF
TGCGCCAGCAGCTTGGGGACACATGGCTACACCTTC
>.|.|TRBJ2-1|TRBV9
CASGEGWLPNNEQFF
TGTGCCAGCGGCGAGGGGTGGCTCCCGAACAATGAGCAGTTCTTC
>.|.|TRBJ2-7|TRBV19
CASAPGQSYEQYF
TGTGCCAGTGCGCCGGGACAATCCTACGAGCAGTACTTC
>TRBD1|.|TRBJ2-3|TRBV6-1
CASSEAGGAVVDTQYF
TGTGCCAGCAGTGAAGCAGGGGGCGCGGTTGTGGATACGCAGTATTTT
>.|.|TRBJ1-1|TRBV5-1
CASSLLGVTEAFF
TGCGCCAGCAGCTTGTTAGGGGTAACTGAAGCTTTCTTT
>.|.|TRBJ2-7|TRBV7-2
CASSFRGSSYEQYF
TGTGCCAGTTCCTTCAGGGGAAGCTCCTACGAGCAGTACTTC
>.|.|TRBJ2-3|TRBV9
CASSASGSTDTQYF
TGTGCCAGCAGTGCGAGCGGGAGCACAGATACGCAGTATTTT
>TRBD1|once|TRBJ1-2|TRBV28
CASSPPLTGGNYGYTF
TGTGCCAGCAGCCCCCCCTTGACAGGGGGCAACTATGGCTACACCTTC
>TRBD1|few|TRBJ2-7|TRBV5-4
CASSRGQGPYEQYF
TGTGCCAGCAGCCGCGGACAGGGTCCCTACGAGCAGTACTTC
>TRBD1|few|TRBJ1-2|TRBV5-1
CASSLQGYGYTF
TGCGCCAGCAGCTTACAGGGGTATGGCTACACCTTC
>TRBD1|.|TRBJ1-6|TRBV5-6
CASSSTGGGRHSPLHF
TGTGCCAGCAGCTCAACAGGGGGCGGCCGCCATTCACCCCTCCACTTT
>TRBD1|.|TRBJ2-1|TRBV2
CASSPTGTGWNEQFF
TGTGCCAGCAGTCCAACCGGGACAGGGTGGAATGAGCAGTTCTTC
>TRBD2|once|TRBJ2-5|TRBV7-7
CASSLASGGYQETQYF
TGTGCTAGCAGCTTAGCTAGCGGGGGGTACCAAGAGACCCAGTACTTC
>.|.|TRBJ2-3|TRBV2
CASSESTSTDTQYF
TGTGCCAGCAGTGAGAGTACTAGCACAGATACGCAGTATTTT
>TRBD1|.|TRBJ2-1|TRBV11-2
CASSLLLYGTASEQFF
TGTGCCAGCAGCTTATTGCTTTACGGGACAGCGAGTGAGCAGTTCTTC
>TRBD1|.|TRBJ2-1|TRBV5-4
CASSSYYSGGNEQFF
TGTGCCAGCAGTTCGTACTACTCAGGGGGCAATGAGCAGTTCTTC
>.|.|TRBJ2-2|TRBV7-9
CASSPLEGRISTGELFF
TGTGCCAGCAGCCCCCTGGAGGGTAGGATATCCACCGGGGAGCTGTTTTTT
>.|.|TRBJ2-7|TRBV27
CASSPRLELFSYEQYF
TGTGCCAGCAGTCCAAGACTCGAGCTTTTCTCCTACGAGCAGTACTTC
>TRBD2|few|TRBJ2-1|TRBV5-1
CASSWAGLAGDNEQFF
TGCGCCAGCAGCTGGGCCGGACTAGCGGGGGACAATGAGCAGTTCTTC
>.|.|TRBJ1-4|TRBV4-1
CASSQATGWANEKLFF
TGCGCCAGCAGCCAAGCTACAGGCTGGGCTAATGAAAAACTGTTTTTT
>.|.|TRBJ2-5|TRBV27
CASSSQGQETQYF
TGTGCCAGCAGTTCACAGGGTCAAGAGACCCAGTACTTC
>TRBD1|.|TRBJ2-5|TRBV25-1
CASSEYGTGKTQYF
TGTGCCAGCAGTGAATATGGGACAGGGAAGACCCAGTACTTC
>TRBD1|.|TRBJ1-2|TRBV6-1
CASSATPGQGSRYTF
TGTGCCAGCAGTGCGACTCCGGGACAGGGATCACGCTACACCTTC
>.|.|TRBJ1-1|TRBV7-2
CASSFLPSGGSNTEAFF
TGTGCCAGCAGCTTTCTCCCCTCGGGTGGGTCGAACACTGAAGCTTTCTTT
>TRBD1|once|TRBJ1-2|TRBV7-9
CASSVSGTGSGYTF
TGTGCCAGCAGCGTATCCGGGACAGGGTCTGGCTACACCTTC
>TRBD1|.|TRBJ2-7|TRBV4-3
CASSPAGQGAIHEQYF
TGCGCCAGCAGCCCCGCGGGACAGGGGGCCATCCACGAGCAGTACTTC
>.|once|TRBJ1-4|TRBV28
CASSVLQRGATNEKLFF
TGTGCCAGCAGTGTACTACAGCGGGGAGCTACTAATGAAAAACTGTTTTTT
>TRBD2|once|TRBJ2-1|TRBV7-3
CASSTRGGVYNEQFF
TGTGCCAGCAGCACCCGGGGGGGCGTCTACAATGAGCAGTTCTTC
>.|once|TRBJ2-7|TRBV5-1
CASNQGQSVTYEQYF
TGCGCCAGCAATCAAGGACAGTCCGTCACCTACGAGCAGTACTTC
>TRBD1|once|TRBJ1-2|TRBV28
CASSLRGLDGYTF
TGTGCCAGCAGCCTCAGGGGGCTGGATGGCTACACCTTC
>.|.|TRBJ2-4|TRBV5-8
CASSWRDIQYF
TGTGCCAGCAGCTGGAGAGACATTCAGTACTTC
>TRBD2|.|TRBJ2-5|TRBV9
CASSAGTSGGETQYF
TGTGCCAGCAGCGCCGGGACTAGCGGGGGGGAGACCCAGTACTTC